The next 31 T cell receptor beta chains were all read from a single sample in a study of shared clonotypes between healthy human individuals (TCRdb year 2020). The receptor library was made with the immunoSEQ multiplex PCR assay. The table was pulled from immuneACCESS by TCRdb, which kept in-frame rearrangements only. Such tables lose some clones; where checked, under half of the loss comes from unresolved V genes, and the rest has no known cause. The sample contains 2 million to 2.5 million clones, 85% to 95% of them found a single time. The ten top clones hold 0.3% to 0.4% of the sample. Sequencing was carried out using naive CD4+ T cells from PBMCs. The cell subset or site label for this specimen denotes: CD45RA+ positively selected. These receptors originate from a man in his late teens or twenties in good health. Some clones in this sample may be carry-over from other donors' samples.

In DNA form, the CDR3 reads TGTGCCAGCAGTGCCCTAAACATTCAGTACTTC. As protein: CASSALNIQYF. V is TRBV2 and J is TRBJ2-4; unclear D gene. V lost 4 bases, J lost 6 bases, and 4 bases lay in between. Germline CDR1 SNHLY, CDR2 FYNNEI. The CDR3 consists of 11 residues.

The V and J genes are TRBV28 and TRBJ1-1; possible D gene TRBD1, 5 bases. The CDR3 runs 14 residues. Germline CDR1 is MDHEN and CDR2 is SYDVKM. The germline V and J ends were trimmed by 3 bases and 5 bases, with 13 bases remaining between them. The CDR3 nucleotides read TGTGCCAGCAGTTTTGTGGGGGTGGGGACTGAAGCTTTCTTT. This gives the protein CASSFVGVGTEAFF.

This chain links TRBV7-3 with TRBJ2-1; 12 nucleotides match TRBD2. Germline V gene data show CDR1 as SGHTA and CDR2 as FQGTGA. The CDR3 loop spans 15 amino acids. Trimming at V came to 3 bases and at J to 8 bases, leaving 5 bases not matched to a gene. CDR3 DNA sequence: TGTGCCAGCAGCTTCCTAGCGGGAGGGCCCTATGAGCAGTTCTTC. Amino acids: CASSFLAGGPYEQFF.

This clone was detected once. CDR3 sequence: CASSYGSGDFYEQYF. CDR3 nucleotides: TGTGCCAGCAGTTACGGATCGGGGGACTTCTACGAGCAGTACTTC. This rearrangement joins TRBV6-5 to TRBJ2-7; a weak D match, TRBD2 (6 bases). The V and J ends lost 2 bases and 3 bases respectively, with 14 bases between them. CDR3 length equals 15 residues. Germline values: CDR1 MNHEY, CDR2 SVGAGI.

The gene calls are TRBV5-1 and TRBJ2-7, with D perhaps given as TRBD1 or TRBD2 (6 bases each). CDR1 is SGHRS, CDR2 YFSETQ, per germline. Trimming cost V 0 bases and J 5 bases, with 9 bases left between them. The CDR3 has 13 residues. CDR3 residues: CASSLVGGHEQYF. The CDR3 DNA is TGCGCCAGCAGCTTGGTGGGGGGCCACGAGCAGTACTTC.

This chain links TRBV28 with TRBJ1-1; tentatively, D is TRBD1 (6 bases). V gave up 3 bases and J gave up 7 bases, with 15 bases separating them. Germline CDR1 is MDHEN and CDR2 is SYDVKM. The CDR3 covers 14 residues. The CDR3 is CASSLRRGVGEAFF. Written as DNA, the CDR3 is TGTGCCAGCAGTTTGCGCAGGGGTGTAGGTGAAGCTTTCTTT. Using reference TRBV28 and TRBJ1-1 for the parts outside the CDR3, the full variable domain is DVKVTQSSRYLVKRTGEKVFLECVQDMDHENMFWYRQDPGLGLRLIYFSYDVKMKEKGDIPEGYSVSREKKERFSLILESASTNQTSMYLCASSLRRGVGEAFFGQGTRLTVV.

In its sample, this clone was seen once. This rearrangement joins TRBV25-1 to TRBJ2-7; TRBD2 agrees at 8 bases. This CDR3 is built from 13 residues. Germline V CDR1 and CDR2: MGHDK, SYGVNS. V was pared by 6 bases and J by 4 bases, with 5 bases of the junction left unmatched. The CDR3 bases are TGTGCCAGCAGAGAAAGCGGGAGATACGAGCAGTACTTC. Protein product: CASRESGRYEQYF.

The count of this clone is one. V usage is TRBV7-8 and J usage is TRBJ2-7; TRBD2 matches 10 bases. Germline V lookup: CDR1 SGHVS, CDR2 FQNEAQ. Losses at the gene ends were 8 bases for V and 6 bases for J; bases not matched to a gene: 16. The CDR3 has 16 residues. The CDR3 reads CASRPGFSGRAPEQYF. The CDR3 nucleotides are TGTGCCAGCCGCCCCGGTTTCAGCGGGAGGGCCCCCGAGCAGTACTTC.

The CDR3 here is CASSYSGGYQPQHF. As DNA, the CDR3 is TGTGCCAGCAGTTACTCAGGGGGCTATCAGCCCCAGCATTTT. The V call is TRBV6-5, the J call TRBJ1-5; 7 bases match TRBD1. Germline CDR1 is MNHEY and CDR2 is SVGAGI. This CDR3 has 14 residues. V was clipped by 0 bases and J by 5 bases; unmatched bases: 1.

About this clone: Distinct nucleotide sequences in the sample also encode this CDR3. CDR3 in amino acids: CASGLTPNTEAFF. In DNA form, the CDR3 reads TGTGCTAGTGGTTTGACCCCGAACACTGAAGCTTTCTTT. This rearrangement joins TRBV12-5 to TRBJ1-1; D not certain. Germline V gene lookup returns CDR1 LGHNT and CDR2 FRNRAP. The length of the CDR3 is 13 residues. Between the trimmed V and J ends, which lost 2 bases and 1 base, there was a span of 5 bases.

As to this clone: The sample contains more than one DNA sequence encoding this CDR3. The chain uses TRBV5-1 and TRBJ2-7; 7 positions agree with TRBD2. V lost 2 bases to trimming and J lost 2 bases; unmatched junction nucleotides: 1. The CDR3 spans 13 residues. Germline V gives CDR1 SGHRS, CDR2 YFSETQ. The CDR3 coding sequence is TGCGCCAGCAGCTTCGGGGGGACCTACGAGCAGTACTTC. This translates into CASSFGGTYEQYF.

V usage is TRBV28 and J usage is TRBJ1-5; D may be TRBD1 (5 bases). The V and J ends lost 5 bases and 9 bases respectively, with 14 bases between them. This CDR3 region has 13 residues. CDR1 and CDR2 from the germline V gene are MDHEN and SYDVKM. The chain's CDR3 is CASSGPGRPPQHF. In nucleotides, the CDR3 is TGTGCCAGCAGTGGCCCGGGACGGCCGCCCCAGCATTTT.

The CDR3, as DNA: TGTGCCAGCCATAAGCCAGGGGATAACGCTGAAGCTTTCTTT. Translating gives CASHKPGDNAEAFF. The rearrangement joins TRBV6-5 to TRBJ1-1; D is possibly TRBD1 (6 bases). CDR3 length: 14 amino acids. Per the germline V gene, CDR1 is MNHEY and CDR2 is SVGAGI. Trimming removed 8 bases from V and 6 bases from J, with 19 bases in between.

This rearrangement joins TRBV28 to TRBJ2-1; D unresolved. Deletions cut 1 base from V and 10 bases from J, with 11 bases between. Germline V lookup: CDR1 MDHEN, CDR2 SYDVKM. This CDR3 has 13 residues. CDR3 DNA sequence: TGTGCCAGCAGTTTATTATGGGAAAAAGAGCAGTTCTTC. Its translation: CASSLLWEKEQFF.

This clone was recorded a few times. The J gene is TRBJ1-1, the V gene TRBV5-1, with a weak D call TRBD1 (5 bases). The CDR3 sequence is 15 residues long. Trimming shortened V by 1 base and J by 4 bases, and 14 bases separated the two germline ends. Germline V gives CDR1 SGHRS, CDR2 YFSETQ. The CDR3 loop is CASSLYDGGGTEAFF. The CDR3 region has the DNA TGCGCCAGCAGCTTGTACGACGGCGGGGGCACTGAAGCTTTCTTT.

The sample holds one count of this clone. This rearrangement joins TRBV19 to TRBJ2-1, with 10 bases identical to TRBD2. This CDR3 is built from 20 residues. From germline, CDR1 is LNHDA and CDR2 SQIVND (reference sequence). V gave up 1 base and J gave up 0 bases; unmatched junction bases: 12. DNA of the CDR3: TGTGCCAGTAGTATAGGAGTAGCGGGAGGTCCGCGACTCTCCTACAATGAGCAGTTCTTC. Encoded protein: CASSIGVAGGPRLSYNEQFF.

V and J are TRBV10-3 and TRBJ2-2; a possible D gene is TRBD1 (5 bases). The CDR3 totals 16 residues. Trimming removed 9 bases at V and 1 base at J, with 18 bases between. Germline CDR1 and CDR2: ENHRY and SYGVKD. The CDR3 DNA reads TGTGCCATGAGGATACGAGACAGACGGAACACCGGGGAGCTGTTTTTT. Amino acid sequence: CAMRIRDRRNTGELFF.

The chain employs TRBV18 and TRBJ2-1, with D maybe TRBD1 (6 bases). V was cut by 4 bases and J by 8 bases, with 18 bases left in between. The CDR3 is made up of 15 amino acids. Germline CDR1 and CDR2: KGHSH and LQKENI. In DNA, the CDR3 is TGTGCCAGCTCACAAGACAGGACGGCACAATATGAGCAGTTCTTC. Translating it yields CASSQDRTAQYEQFF.

The chain couples TRBV5-1 to TRBJ2-5; weak D call: TRBD2 (5 bases). Germline values: CDR1 SGHRS, CDR2 YFSETQ. V dropped 0 bases and J dropped 5 bases, with 14 bases sitting between them. This CDR3 has 15 amino acids. The CDR3 DNA reads TGCGCCAGCAGCTTGGGAACTAGTCTAGGGGAGACCCAGTACTTC. Its protein product is CASSLGTSLGETQYF.

V is TRBV28 and J is TRBJ1-2; D remains unclear. Trimming removed 3 bases at V and 6 bases at J, with 8 bases between. This CDR3 spans 12 amino acids. Germline lookup yields CDR1 MDHEN and CDR2 SYDVKM. For the CDR3, the DNA is TGTGCCAGCAGTTTCAAGGGTAATGGCTACACCTTC. Translation gives CASSFKGNGYTF.

The V call is TRBV5-1, the J call TRBJ2-5; D is perhaps TRBD2 (5 bases). CDR3 size: 14 residues. Germline CDR1 SGHRS, CDR2 YFSETQ. The V end was cut by 5 bases, the J end by 2 bases, with 13 bases between. CDR3 coding DNA: TGCGCCAGCAGGGTTAGAGCGGTACAAGAGACCCAGTACTTC. Amino acids: CASRVRAVQETQYF.

The V gene is TRBV28, the J gene TRBJ2-1; tentative D call: TRBD2 (5 bases). The CDR3 is 15 amino acids. Trimming took 10 bases from V and 6 from J, leaving 22 bases between them. The V gene's germline CDR1 is MDHEN and CDR2 SYDVKM. CDR3 DNA: TGTGCCATCCTTTCCGACGGCCCGGGGTTCAATGAGCAGTTCTTC. Its protein is CAILSDGPGFNEQFF.

The chain has TRBV28 and TRBJ2-7; 10 positions match TRBD1. The germline gives CDR1 MDHEN, CDR2 SYDVKM. V trimming: 7 bases; J trimming: 2 bases; junction bases outside the gene matches: 8. This CDR3 region has 15 residues. The CDR3: CASITGGQGAYEQYF. DNA of the CDR3: TGTGCCAGCATCACCGGAGGACAGGGGGCCTACGAGCAGTACTTC.

CDR3 nucleotides: TGTGCCAGCAGCTTAAGCGGGACTAGCGGCGGGAACATTCAGTACTTC. Translating it yields CASSLSGTSGGNIQYF. This rearrangement joins TRBV7-3 to TRBJ2-4, with 11 bases lining up with TRBD2. In germline, CDR1 is SGHTA, CDR2 FQGTGA. V dropped 1 base and J dropped 7; count of bases not matched to a gene: 6. The CDR3 extends over 16 amino acids.

The chain carries TRBV28 and TRBJ2-7; 8 bases agree with TRBD2. The CDR3 is 15 amino acids. Germline values: CDR1 MDHEN, CDR2 SYDVKM. V shed 4 bases and J 2 bases; nucleotides not matched to a gene: 7. As DNA, the CDR3 is TGTGCCAGCAGTTCTCCGGGAGGGCCGGCCTACGAGCAGTACTTC. This encodes CASSSPGGPAYEQYF.

The J gene is TRBJ1-1, the V gene TRBV9; TRBD1 is a possible D gene (5 bases). The germline V gene encodes CDR1 SGDLS and CDR2 YYNGEE. The V end was cut by 2 bases, the J end by 1 base, with 9 bases between. The CDR3 has 14 residues. CDR3 DNA: TGTGCCAGCAGCGTCGTAGACAGGAACACTGAAGCTTTCTTT. Translating gives CASSVVDRNTEAFF.

CDR3 sequence: CASSRQGRNEQFF. In DNA, the CDR3 is TGTGCCAGCAGCCGACAGGGGAGGAATGAGCAGTTCTTC. V is TRBV5-6 and J is TRBJ2-1; 8 bases are a match to TRBD1. This CDR3 comprises 13 residues. Trimming at V came to 4 bases and at J to 7 bases, leaving 4 bases not matched to a gene. Germline V lookup: CDR1 SGHDT, CDR2 YYEEEE.

The chain carries TRBV4-1 and TRBJ1-2, with D maybe TRBD1 (5 bases). CDR3 length: 14 residues. Per germline, CDR1 MGHRA and CDR2 YSYEKL. The V end lost 4 bases, the J end lost 0 bases, and 9 bases lay between the germline ends. The CDR3 sequence is CASSPRAANYGYTF. In nucleotides, the CDR3 is TGCGCCAGCAGCCCCAGGGCAGCTAACTATGGCTACACCTTC.

The chain couples TRBV4-2 to TRBJ1-2; tentatively, D is TRBD1 (6 bases). V was pared by 0 bases and J by 5 bases, with 19 bases between. Germline assignment: CDR1 LGHNA and CDR2 YNFKEQ. This CDR3 contains 17 residues. This chain's CDR3 is CASSQDLNGAGDYGYTF. DNA for the CDR3: TGTGCCAGCAGCCAAGATTTAAACGGAGCAGGGGATTATGGCTACACCTTC.

The V gene is TRBV27, the J gene TRBJ2-7; the D is unclear. Between the trimmed V and J ends, which lost 2 bases and 0 bases, there was a span of 11 bases. Germline values: CDR1 MNHEY, CDR2 SMNVEV (reference sequence). The CDR3 has 15 amino acids. The CDR3 DNA is TGTGCCAGCAGTTTAAGTTTCCAGAGCTCCTACGAGCAGTACTTC. Translating it yields CASSLSFQSSYEQYF.

As concerns this clone: A much more abundant neighbour one base away suggests this may be a read error. The chain couples TRBV11-2 to TRBJ1-1; D gene uncertain. In germline, CDR1 is SGHAT, CDR2 FQNNGV. Trimming removed 0 bases at V and 3 bases at J, with 5 bases between. The CDR3 sequence is 13 residues long. CDR3 sequence: CASSLELDTEAFF. CDR3 nucleotide sequence: TGTGCCAGCAGCTTAGAGTTGGACACTGAAGCTTTCTTT.